These 8 T cell receptor beta chains were sequenced from one sample in a study of liver allograft versus peripheral blood T cells. On the study more broadly: Transplanted livers held T cell receptor repertoires, and these were compared with repertoires in recipients' peripheral blood.

TCRdb reprocessed the reads with MiXCR, giving one entry per CDR3 protein. Of about 7,800 distinct CDR3 sequences listed, under 20% are singletons. These receptors came from a human patient who had a liver transplant. Part of the T cells may come from the graft donor.

This clonotype is termed medium-sized (0.01 to 0.1%). The chain links TRBV15 to TRBJ1-1; TRBD1 might be the D (6 bases). Germline V gene lookup returns CDR1 LNHNV and CDR2 YYDKDF (reference sequence). V dropped 1 base and J dropped 5 bases, with 11 bases sitting between them. The CDR3 totals 14 residues. CDR3 DNA sequence: TGTGCCACCAGCAGAGCAGGGGAGGGAACTGAAGCTTTCTTT. It translates to CATSRAGEGTEAFF.

By its share, this clonotype is medium-sized (0.01 to 0.1%). This chain links TRBV24-1 with TRBJ1-2, with D maybe TRBD1 (6 bases). Trimming removed 4 bases at V and 2 bases at J, with 10 bases between. The CDR3 spans 14 residues. Germline V gene lookup returns CDR1 KGHDR and CDR2 SFDVKD. In DNA form, the CDR3 reads TGTGCCACCAGTGACCATGGACAGAACTATGGCTACACCTTC. Encoded protein: CATSDHGQNYGYTF.

A remark on this clonotype: A single base separates this from a much larger clone, so it may be a read error. V and J are TRBV6-1 and TRBJ1-3; D uncertain. Germline V CDR1 and CDR2: MNHNS, SASEGT. The CDR3 loop spans 14 amino acids. The CDR3 region is CASSYSVGRRTTYF. In DNA form, the CDR3 reads TGTGCCAGCAGTTACTCAGTAGGGCGGCGCACCACATATTTT.

This clonotype is medium-sized by share. The CDR3 here is CASSLVGGSGDGYTF. The CDR3 nucleotides read TGTGCCAGCAGCTTAGTGGGGGGCAGCGGTGACGGCTACACCTTC. The chain employs TRBV7-2 and TRBJ1-2, with TRBD1 as a possible D gene (6 bases). V shed 1 base and J shed 8 bases, with 17 bases lying between them. CDR3 length equals 15 residues. Germline values: CDR1 SGHTA, CDR2 FQGNSA. Using reference TRBV7-2 and TRBJ1-2 for the parts outside the CDR3, the full variable domain is GAGVSQSPSNKVTEKGKDVELRCDPISGHTALYWYRQSLGQGLEFLIYFQGNSAPDKSGLPSDRFSAERTGGSVSTLTIQRTQQEDSAVYLCASSLVGGSGDGYTFGSGTRLTVV.

By its share, this clonotype is medium-sized. The chain links TRBV12-5 to TRBJ1-6; 8 positions match TRBD1. The ends lost 1 base at V and 5 bases at J; junction bases unmatched: 13. The V gene's germline CDR1 is LGHNT and CDR2 FRNRAP. This CDR3 comprises 19 residues. In DNA form, the CDR3 reads TGTGCTAGTGGTTTGGCCTATTCCAGGGGGCAGTACCATAATTCACCCCTCCACTTT. Its translation: CASGLAYSRGQYHNSPLHF.

Only a few counts were recorded for this clonotype. One junction end disagrees with the germline gene, perhaps due to a read error. V and J are TRBV20-1 and TRBJ1-5; a possible D gene is TRBD1 (5 bases). The CDR3 consists of 10 residues. Germline CDR1 reads DFQATT; CDR2 reads SNEGSKA (reference sequence). The CDR3 nucleotides are TGTAGTTTGGGGGGTCAGCCCCAGCATTTT. This translates into CSLGGQPQHF.

This clonotype has just a few counts. The chain is built from TRBV5-1 and TRBJ1-2; unclear D gene. The V gene's germline CDR1 is SGHRS and CDR2 YFSETQ. The CDR3 extends over 14 amino acids. The V end lost 0 bases, the J end lost 4 bases, and 10 bases lay between the germline ends. The CDR3 reads CASSLGPATYGYTF. The DNA of the CDR3 is TGCGCCAGCAGCTTGGGCCCAGCCACCTATGGCTACACCTTC.

The chain couples TRBV12-3 or TRBV12-4 to TRBJ2-5; D remains ambiguous. Trimming took 4 bases from V and 6 from J, leaving 15 bases between them. CDR3 length: 14 residues. The CDR3 coding sequence is TGTGCCAGCAGTTCGAGTCAGGCCACGAAGACCCAGTACTTC. This translates into CASSSSQATKTQYF.